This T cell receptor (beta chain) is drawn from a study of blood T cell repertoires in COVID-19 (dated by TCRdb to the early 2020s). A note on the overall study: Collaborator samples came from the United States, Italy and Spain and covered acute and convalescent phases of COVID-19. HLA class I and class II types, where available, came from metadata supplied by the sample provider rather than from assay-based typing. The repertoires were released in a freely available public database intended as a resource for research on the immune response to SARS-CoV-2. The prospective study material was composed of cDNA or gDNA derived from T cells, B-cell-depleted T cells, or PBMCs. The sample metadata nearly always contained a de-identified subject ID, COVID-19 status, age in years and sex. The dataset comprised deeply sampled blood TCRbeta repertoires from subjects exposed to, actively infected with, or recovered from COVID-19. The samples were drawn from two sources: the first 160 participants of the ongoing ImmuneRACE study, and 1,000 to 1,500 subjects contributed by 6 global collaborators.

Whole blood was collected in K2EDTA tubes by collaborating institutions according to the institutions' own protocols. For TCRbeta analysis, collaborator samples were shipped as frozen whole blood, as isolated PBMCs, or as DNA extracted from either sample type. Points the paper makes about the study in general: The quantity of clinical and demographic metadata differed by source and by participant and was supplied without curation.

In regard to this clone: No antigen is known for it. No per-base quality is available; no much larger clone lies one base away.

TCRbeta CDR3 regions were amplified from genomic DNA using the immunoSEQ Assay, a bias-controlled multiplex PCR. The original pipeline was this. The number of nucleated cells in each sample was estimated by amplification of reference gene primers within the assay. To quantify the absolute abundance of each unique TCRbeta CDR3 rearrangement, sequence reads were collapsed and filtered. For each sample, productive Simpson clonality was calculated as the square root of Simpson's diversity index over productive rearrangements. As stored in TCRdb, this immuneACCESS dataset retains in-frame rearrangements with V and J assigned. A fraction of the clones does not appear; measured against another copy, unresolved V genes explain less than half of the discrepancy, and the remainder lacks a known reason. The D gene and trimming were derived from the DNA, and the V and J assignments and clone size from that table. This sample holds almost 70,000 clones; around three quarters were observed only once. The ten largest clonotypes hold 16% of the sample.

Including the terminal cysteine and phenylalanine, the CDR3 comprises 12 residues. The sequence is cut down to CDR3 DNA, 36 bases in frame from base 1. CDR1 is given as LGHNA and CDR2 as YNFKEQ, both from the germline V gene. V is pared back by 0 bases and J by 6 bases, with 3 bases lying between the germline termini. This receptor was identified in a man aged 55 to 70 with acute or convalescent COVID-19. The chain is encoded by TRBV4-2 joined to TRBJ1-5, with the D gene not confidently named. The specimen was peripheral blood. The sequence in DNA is TGTGCCAGCAGCCAAGACGGTCAGCCCCAGCATTTT. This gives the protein CASSQDGQPQHF.